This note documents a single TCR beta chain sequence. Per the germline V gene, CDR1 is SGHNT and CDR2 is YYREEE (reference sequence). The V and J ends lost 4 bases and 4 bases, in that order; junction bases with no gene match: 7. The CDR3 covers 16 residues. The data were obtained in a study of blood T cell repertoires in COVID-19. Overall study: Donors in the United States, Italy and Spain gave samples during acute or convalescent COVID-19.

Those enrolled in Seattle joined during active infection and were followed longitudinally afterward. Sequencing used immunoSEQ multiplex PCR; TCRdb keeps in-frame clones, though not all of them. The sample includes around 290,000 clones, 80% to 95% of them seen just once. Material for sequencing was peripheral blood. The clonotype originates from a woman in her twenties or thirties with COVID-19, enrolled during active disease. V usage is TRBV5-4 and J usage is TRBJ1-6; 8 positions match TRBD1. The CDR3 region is CASSINRGSYNSPLHF. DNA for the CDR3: TGTGCCAGCAGCATCAACAGGGGGTCTTATAATTCACCCCTCCACTTT.